This is a list of T cell receptor beta chains from one sample in a study of CD8 T cells in Susac syndrome. TCRdb analysed the immunoSEQ multiplex PCR reads with MiXCR anew, one entry per CDR3 protein. The table shows some 190,000 distinct CDR3 sequences, with about 94% occurring only once. The sequenced material came from CD4+ T cells from PBMCs. These receptors all come from a human donor with Susac syndrome. CDR3s include the opening cysteine and the closing phenylalanine or tryptophan. The D gene is left open where the match is weak. Clone size is shown for a subset of rows, as once, few, many or a class of expanded clone.

-,TRBJ1-4,TRBV29-1,-,CSVTWVSDEKLFF,TGCAGCGTTACTTGGGTATCGGATGAAAAACTGTTTTTT
TRBD1,TRBJ1-5,TRBV30,-,CAWSVRGQGILNQPQHF,TGTGCCTGGAGTGTACGTGGACAGGGAATACTCAATCAGCCCCAGCATTTT
TRBD2,TRBJ2-7,TRBV29-1,-,CTASGGGDSYEQYF,TGCACAGCATCAGGCGGGGGGGACTCCTACGAGCAGTACTTC
TRBD1,TRBJ2-4,TRBV5-4,once,CASSAGTGLNIQYF,TGTGCCAGCAGCGCAGGGACAGGACTCAACATTCAGTACTTC
-,TRBJ2-1,TRBV5-1,-,CASSLRGLGGNEQFF,TGCGCCAGCAGCCTGAGGGGACTTGGTGGGAATGAGCAGTTCTTC
TRBD1,TRBJ1-2,TRBV12-3/TRBV12-4,-,CASSPALGTENYGYTF,TGTGCCAGCAGTCCAGCCCTCGGGACAGAAAACTATGGCTACACCTTC
-,TRBJ1-2,TRBV30,once,CAWREGRQSLYGYTF,TGTGCCTGGAGGGAAGGGCGCCAGAGCCTCTATGGCTACACCTTC
-,TRBJ2-3,TRBV10-3,-,CAIRPAGSTDTQYF,TGTGCCATCAGGCCAGCAGGATCCACAGATACGCAGTATTTT
-,TRBJ2-1,TRBV29-1,-,CSGGGVEQFF,TGCAGCGGAGGGGGGGTTGAGCAGTTCTTC
-,TRBJ1-1,TRBV20-1,-,CSARDFEISGREAFF,TGCAGTGCTAGAGATTTCGAGATCTCGGGTAGAGAAGCTTTCTTT
TRBD1,TRBJ2-5,TRBV12-3/TRBV12-4,-,CASSWDSNQETQYF,TGTGCCAGCAGCTGGGACAGTAATCAAGAGACCCAGTACTTC
TRBD1,TRBJ1-1,TRBV4-1,-,CASSQDPQGATEAFF,TGCGCCAGCAGCCAAGATCCCCAGGGGGCCACTGAAGCTTTCTTT
TRBD1,TRBJ1-5,TRBV19,-,CASSKGQEQPQHF,TGTGCCAGTAGTAAAGGACAGGAACAGCCCCAGCATTTT
-,TRBJ2-4,TRBV7-9,-,CASSPSGVLNIQYF,TGTGCCAGCAGTCCCTCAGGTGTCCTAAACATTCAGTACTTC
-,TRBJ1-1,TRBV28,-,CASSLGGAWGTEAFF,TGTGCCAGCAGTTTAGGGGGGGCCTGGGGCACTGAAGCTTTCTTT
TRBD2,TRBJ2-5,TRBV20-1,once,CSAAAGAQETQYF,TGCAGTGCTGCAGCGGGGGCTCAAGAGACCCAGTACTTC
-,TRBJ2-3,TRBV20-1,-,CSASHAGAETEDGTDTQYF,TGCAGTGCTAGTCACGCTGGCGCGGAGACGGAGGATGGCACAGATACGCAGTATTTT
-,TRBJ1-1,TRBV18,-,CASSEQGQNTEAFF,TGTGCCAGCTCAGAACAGGGCCAGAACACTGAAGCTTTCTTT
-,TRBJ2-1,TRBV3-1,-,CASSQDVQGYNEQFF,TGTGCCAGCAGCCAAGATGTCCAGGGCTACAATGAGCAGTTCTTC
-,TRBJ1-1,TRBV27,-,CASSGPSNTEAFF,TGTGCCAGCAGCGGGCCATCGAACACTGAAGCTTTCTTT
-,TRBJ2-6,TRBV9,-,CASSLYDSGADVLTF,TGTGCCAGCAGCCTTTACGACTCTGGGGCCGACGTCCTGACTTTC
-,TRBJ2-7,TRBV20-1,-,CSALRRATGLYEQYF,TGCAGTGCCCTTCGCCGGGCTACCGGGCTCTACGAGCAGTACTTC
-,TRBJ1-1,TRBV6-5,-,CASSYGRDAEAFF,TGTGCCAGCAGTTACGGGCGGGATGCTGAAGCTTTCTTT
TRBD1,TRBJ1-1,TRBV19,-,CASSAARQGAEAFF,TGTGCCAGTAGTGCGGCTCGACAGGGTGCTGAAGCTTTCTTT
-,TRBJ2-5,TRBV4-3,few,CASSQVPRLSRAQYF,TGCGCCAGCAGCCAAGTTCCGAGACTCTCCAGGGCCCAGTACTTC
TRBD1,TRBJ2-7,TRBV15,-,CATTVTGSGREQYF,TGTGCCACCACCGTGACAGGGTCGGGAAGGGAGCAGTACTTC
-,TRBJ2-1,TRBV7-8,-,CASSLVVAGVGNEQFF,TGTGCCAGCAGCTTAGTGGTCGCAGGGGTGGGGAATGAGCAGTTCTTC
-,TRBJ1-1,TRBV20-1,-,CSARSDKNTEAFF,TGCAGTGCAAGGAGCGACAAGAACACTGAAGCTTTCTTT